This TCR beta chain was sequenced for a study of PD-1 blockade in classical Hodgkin lymphoma (dated by TCRdb to 2020 to 2022). Regarding the study in general: Nivolumab dosing was 3 mg/kg intravenously every 2 weeks, continuing until either disease progression or unacceptable toxicity. A peripheral blood immune signature of response to PD-1 blockade in classical Hodgkin lymphoma was defined using TCR beta sequencing and CyTOF.

General findings and caveats noted by the study authors: The study was limited to a single clinical trial cohort, and causes of repertoire differences, possibly disease activity or prior therapy, remained undefined. Baseline TCR diversity was reported to be lower in newly diagnosed patients than in healthy donors, and even lower in relapsed/refractory patients. Patients starting nivolumab less than 1 year after ASCT had lower diversity and were excluded from later analyses to avoid confounding by immune reconstitution. Trial patients with a complete response had baseline diversity similar to that of newly diagnosed patients, while partial responders and progressors had significantly lower diversity. By C4D1, a significant rise was seen in CD4+ TCR diversity but not in CD8+ TCR diversity (p=0.0027 vs p=0.16), and the rise was most apparent among complete responders (p=0.02).

The Qiagen DNeasy kit was used to extract genomic DNA both from unsorted PBMCs and from the negatively selected CD4+ and CD8+ fractions. TCR beta CDR3 regions were amplified by immunoSEQ multiplex PCR using primers annealing to V and J segments. Amplification bias was minimized using a synthetic immune receptor repertoire, and residual bias was removed computationally after sequencing. On the authors' methods: Repertoire diversity was quantified as the Shannon entropy index using custom Python scripts. Unsorted, CD4+ and CD8+ repertoires were analyzed separately, except in combined analyses where CD4+ and CD8+ sequences were merged in silico. A clone counted as expanded when the clone's frequency after treatment rose at least 2-fold relative to C1D1, and clones undetected at baseline were given a pseudocount of 0.5. Clones with 0 or 1 copy at C1D1 were classified as singleton clones, and clones with 2 or more copies were classified as non-singleton clones. By matching protein sequences in sorted samples from the same patient, clones expanded in unsorted samples were annotated as CD4+, CD8+ or unknown. Diversity changes from C1D1 to C4D1 were tested in paired samples using Wilcoxon tests. TCRdb re-hosts the immuneACCESS table, in-frame sequences only. Its copies lack some clones; in the studies checked, an unresolved V gene accounts for under half of them, and the cause for the rest is not known. The D gene and trimming were derived from the DNA, and the V and J assignments and clone size from that table. Here the sample has nearly 55,000 clones; roughly 80% occur a single time. Of the sample, less than 20% falls within the top ten clones.

CDR1 is given as MNHEY and CDR2 as SVGAGI, both from the germline V gene. V lost 0 bases and J lost 3 bases, and the count of bases not matched to a germline gene is 2. The CDR3 measures 15 amino acids from cysteine to phenylalanine. Solely the CDR3 DNA is kept, with 45 bases framed from the first base. Regarding this clone: Its antigen is unknown. The input lacks base qualities; no much larger clone sits a single base away. The same CDR3 also results from other DNA sequences found in this sample.

The intended sense of this specimen's time point label: cycle 1 day 1 (C1D1), immediately before nivolumab initiation. Relapse after autologous stem cell transplantation had occurred in all trial patients, and cohorts A, B and C were distinguished by prior brentuximab vedotin exposure. The trial cohort was composed of some 57 patients with relapsed/refractory classical Hodgkin lymphoma, for whom complete response, partial response or progressive disease was recorded as best overall response. Trial patients were treated with single-agent nivolumab in the multi-cohort phase II CheckMate 205 trial. Best overall response was determined by an independent review committee according to the 2007 International Working Group response criteria. PBMCs from the trial were collected at three points: immediately before nivolumab initiation (C1D1), and during therapy at cycle 2 day 1 and cycle 4 day 1. Peripheral blood was collected in 8 mL Vacutainer Cell Preparation Tubes, from which PBMCs were isolated by centrifugation and then cryopreserved.

The starting material was peripheral blood mononuclear cells (PBMCs), obtained at baseline. The TCR was taken from a human donor with classical Hodgkin lymphoma. This chain is built from TRBV6-5 and TRBJ1-1; TRBD1 agrees with 9 junctional bases. The sequence in DNA is TGTGCCAGCAGTTACTCCCGGACAGGGGACACTGAAGCTTTCTTT. Its protein product is CASSYSRTGDTEAFF.